This TCR beta chain was observed in a study of T cell repertoires in cytomegalovirus infection. Overall study: Public signatures in TCR beta pointed to CMV infection and matching HLA type.

This clonotype was observed once. Its antigen is as yet unknown. Study-wide findings and caveats: In two of eight donors, the top clonotype was HLA-C-restricted CMV-specific.

One entry per CDR3 protein, called by TCRdb with MiXCR from the reads. The sample lists about 530,000 distinct CDR3 sequences, about a quarter occurring once. Germline V gene lookup returns CDR1 MNHEY and CDR2 SMNVEV (reference sequence). V was cut by 3 bases and J by 2 bases, with 9 bases left in between. The CDR3 totals 14 residues. The TCR originated in a human donor in good health (CMV status not recorded). Some clones in this sample may be carry-over from other donors' samples. Material: PBMCs. The chain uses TRBV27 and TRBJ2-3; D call uncertain. The CDR3 DNA reads as TGTGCCAGCAGTTTGAGGCTTAACACAGATACGCAGTATTTT. The encoded protein is CASSLRLNTDTQYF.